This passage covers 30 T cell receptor beta chains from one sample sequenced in a study of read filtering for tumor transcriptome and immune sequencing. The library was built from about 400 ng RNA with molecular barcoded adaptors for alpha/delta and beta/gamma chains. TCRdb reanalysed the reads using MiXCR and keeps one entry per CDR3 protein. The sample has some 40,000 distinct CDR3 sequences; approximately 14% are singletons. Sequenced sample: a population of CD138-negative cells sorted from bone marrow. These receptors were collected from a donor aged 40 or over with multiple myeloma.

This clonotype was seen a few times. V is TRBV11-2 and J is TRBJ2-7; possibly TRBD1 or TRBD2 for D (5 bases each). Trimming cost V 5 bases and J 1 base, with 15 bases left between them. Germline CDR1 reads SGHAT; CDR2 reads FQNNGV. The CDR3 totals 15 residues. The CDR3 sequence: CASSQPGPQSYEQYF. The DNA for the CDR3 is TGTGCCAGCAGCCAACCGGGACCCCAGTCCTACGAGCAGTACTTC.

Comments on this clonotype: Germline and junction disagree at one end, which may indicate a read error. The chain employs TRBV2 and TRBJ2-1; 8 bases are a match to TRBD2. The CDR3 spans 16 residues. The germline V gene has CDR1 SNHLY and CDR2 FYNNEI. This CDR3 is CASSDLAGSSYNEQLF. The DNA for the CDR3 is TGTGCCAGCAGTGATCTAGCGGGTTCCTCCTACAATGAGCAGCTCTTC.

This clonotype has at least ten counts. This chain's CDR3 is CASSGAGSINEKLFF. The DNA of the CDR3 is TGTGCCAGCAGCGGCGCCGGCAGCATTAATGAAAAACTGTTTTTT. The J gene is TRBJ1-4, the V gene TRBV9; D uncertain. Germline loops: CDR1 SGDLS, CDR2 YYNGEE. V was cut by 3 bases and J by 4 bases, with 13 bases left in between. The CDR3 loop spans 15 amino acids. The variable domain in full, with the rest retrieved from reference TRBV9 and TRBJ1-4, is DSGVTQTPKHLITATGQRVTLRCSPRSGDLSVYWYQQSLDQGLQFLIQYYNGEERAKGNILERFSAQQFPDLHSELNLSSLELGDSALYFCASSGAGSINEKLFFGSGTQLSVL.

This clonotype was seen at least ten times. The chain combines TRBV18 with TRBJ1-2; 7 positions agree with TRBD1. With V trimmed by 3 bases and J by 8 bases, 12 bases remained unmatched. Germline loops: CDR1 KGHSH, CDR2 LQKENI. CDR3 length: 15 amino acids. CDR3 in DNA: TGTGCCAGCTCACCCACCGACAGGGTTCAGAGCGGCTACACCTTC. Its protein is CASSPTDRVQSGYTF.

This clonotype appeared many times. The chain couples TRBV12-3 or TRBV12-4 to TRBJ1-1, with D uncertain. The CDR3 is 13 residues long. Trimming took off 6 bases at V and 4 bases at J, with 12 bases between the two ends. The CDR3 region is CASSSTWGTEAFF. CDR3 bases: TGTGCCAGCAGCTCTACGTGGGGCACTGAAGCTTTCTTT.

This clonotype occurred a few times. It may be a read error: a sequence one base away is much more abundant. V is TRBV4-1 and J is TRBJ2-2; D may match TRBD1 or TRBD2 (5 bases each). Germline CDR1 reads MGHRA; CDR2 reads YSYEKL. The length of the CDR3 is 14 residues. CDR3 sequence: CASSPTAGTGALFF. As DNA, the CDR3 is TGCGCCAGCAGCCCTACGGCGGGCACCGGGGCGCTGTTTTTT.

The sample holds one count of this clonotype. The likely explanation is a read error, given a far larger clone one base away. The chain uses TRBV5-1 and TRBJ1-6, with D perhaps TRBD1 (5 bases). The J call could be wrong; TRBJ1-1 is a better fit for the DNA end. From germline, CDR1 is SGHRS and CDR2 YFSETQ. This CDR3 is built from 13 residues. CDR3 bases: TGCGTCAGCAGCTTGGGTAGGGGCGCTGAAGCTTTCTTT. This encodes CVSSLGRGAEAFF.

This clonotype has ten or more counts. The chain employs TRBV15 and TRBJ2-1, with 7 bases matching TRBD2. V trimming: 0 bases; J trimming: 7 bases; junction bases outside the gene matches: 9. From germline, CDR1 is LNHNV and CDR2 YYDKDF (reference sequence). The CDR3 is 16 residues long. The CDR3 DNA is TGTGCCACCAGCAGAGAATGGGGGGGTTCTAGGAATGAGCAGTTCTTC. Protein: CATSREWGGSRNEQFF.

There are many counts of this clonotype. The chain links TRBV12-3 or TRBV12-4 to TRBJ2-1; D is ambiguous. V lost 5 bases and J 5 bases, leaving 16 bases between the germline ends. The CDR3 has 15 amino acids. In nucleotides, the CDR3 is TGTGCCAGCAGTGACGACCTAGGTCCCCACAATGAGCAGTTCTTC. It translates to CASSDDLGPHNEQFF.

This clonotype was observed a few times. The V call is TRBV20-1, the J call TRBJ2-1; D ambiguous. The CDR3 is made up of 15 amino acids. Trimming shortened V by 3 bases and J by 2 bases, and 14 bases separated the two germline ends. Per the germline V gene, CDR1 is DFQATT and CDR2 is SNEGSKA (reference sequence). The CDR3 nucleotides read TGCAGTGCTAGTAAGTCTTTCGCAACCTACAATGAGCAGTTCTTC. This gives the protein CSASKSFATYNEQFF.

This clonotype has ten or more counts. This sequence joins TRBV24-1 and TRBJ2-1; 7 bases fit TRBD2. This CDR3 region has 15 residues. The germline gives CDR1 KGHDR, CDR2 SFDVKD. The J segment lost 3 bases and the V segment lost 4 bases, leaving 5 bases of the junction unmatched. The CDR3 region is CATSEMRGSYNEQFF. The CDR3 coding sequence is TGTGCCACCAGTGAAATGCGGGGGAGCTACAATGAGCAGTTCTTC.

The chain recombines TRBV7-3 with TRBJ2-2; unclear D gene. CDR3 length: 14 residues. Looked up from germline, CDR1 is SGHTA and CDR2 is FQGTGA. The V end lost 2 bases, the J end lost 7 bases, and 11 bases lay between the germline ends. This CDR3 is CASSLRSASGELFF. The CDR3 DNA follows: TGTGCCAGCAGCTTACGGTCGGCTAGCGGGGAGCTGTTTTTT.

This clonotype appeared many times. The chain employs TRBV28 and TRBJ2-1, with a possible D match to TRBD2 (6 bases). The V end lost 7 bases, the J end lost 4 bases, and 14 bases lay between the germline ends. Germline assignment: CDR1 MDHEN and CDR2 SYDVKM. CDR3 length: 14 residues. The CDR3 sequence: CASIGGGEYNEQFF. For the CDR3, the DNA is TGTGCCAGCATCGGAGGCGGGGAGTACAATGAGCAGTTCTTC.

This clonotype was counted only a few times. A much larger clone differs by one base, so this may be a read error. Here the CDR3 DNA reads TGCGGTGCCTGGACAGGCTCCTACGAGCAGTACTTC. Translating it yields CGAWTGSYEQYF. This sequence joins TRBV20-1 and TRBJ2-7, with 7 bases aligning to TRBD1. The CDR3 sequence is 12 residues long. The germline CDR1 and CDR2 sequences are DFQATT and SNEGSKA (reference sequence).

Ten or more counts support this clonotype. The chain carries TRBV7-9 and TRBJ2-2; D ambiguous. The CDR3 sequence is 15 residues long. Germline V lookup: CDR1 SEHNR, CDR2 FQNEAQ (reference sequence). The V end was cut by 3 bases, the J end by 5 bases, with 13 bases between. CDR3 sequence: CASSLSTTLTGELFF. The CDR3 region has the DNA TGTGCCAGCAGCTTGTCAACGACTCTTACCGGGGAGCTGTTTTTT.

This chain uses TRBV24-1 with TRBJ1-4; TRBD1 is a possible D gene (5 bases). V lost 5 bases, J lost 8 bases, and 14 bases lay in between. The CDR3 covers 14 residues. Germline CDR1 KGHDR, CDR2 SFDVKD. The CDR3 loop is CATSVDKKDEKLFF. The DNA for the CDR3 is TGTGCCACCAGTGTGGACAAGAAGGACGAAAAACTGTTTTTT.

Within the sample, this clonotype is medium-sized (0.01 to 0.1%). The V gene is TRBV5-6, the J gene TRBJ2-5; 10 bases are a match to TRBD2. This CDR3 has 16 residues. Germline assignment: CDR1 SGHDT and CDR2 YYEEEE. With 4 bases clipped from V and 0 bases from J, the junction kept 6 bases outside the gene matches. This CDR3 is CASSRGSGGYQETQYF. The DNA of the CDR3 is TGTGCCAGCAGCAGGGGTAGCGGGGGGTACCAAGAGACCCAGTACTTC.

The chain joins TRBV6-5 to TRBJ1-2, with 7 bases matching TRBD1. Germline-derived CDR1 and CDR2 are MNHEY and SVGAGI. The CDR3 has 15 residues. The J segment lost 4 bases and the V segment lost 0 bases, leaving 5 bases of the junction unmatched. The CDR3: CASSYSRQGSYGYTF. The CDR3 coding sequence is TGTGCCAGCAGTTACTCTAGACAGGGCAGCTATGGCTACACCTTC.

This clonotype was recorded at least ten times. This rearrangement joins TRBV5-1 to TRBJ2-2; D could derive from TRBD1 or TRBD2 (5 bases each). From germline, CDR1 is SGHRS and CDR2 YFSETQ. Deletions cut 0 bases from V and 6 bases from J, with 9 bases between. This CDR3 is 14 amino acids long. In nucleotides, the CDR3 is TGCGCCAGCAGCTTGGTCAGGGACGCCGGGGAGCTGTTTTTT. It codes for CASSLVRDAGELFF. Complete variable domain (other parts from reference TRBV5-1 and TRBJ2-2): KAGVTQTPRYLIKTRGQQVTLSCSPISGHRSVSWYQQTPGQGLQFLFEYFSETQRNKGNFPGRFSGRQFSNSRSEMNVSTLELGDSALYLCASSLVRDAGELFFGEGSRLTVL.

The J gene is TRBJ2-3, the V gene TRBV7-9; TRBD2 matches 11 bases. Losses at the gene ends were 5 bases for V and 4 bases for J; bases not matched to a gene: 5. The CDR3 sequence is 15 residues long. The germline V gene encodes CDR1 SEHNR and CDR2 FQNEAQ (reference sequence). This CDR3 is CASSPSSGRADTQYF. The CDR3 DNA sequence: TGTGCCAGCAGCCCGAGTAGCGGGAGGGCAGATACGCAGTATTTT.

This clonotype was counted only a few times. The V and J genes are TRBV19 and TRBJ2-3; 16 nucleotides align to TRBD2. The CDR3 extends over 19 amino acids. CDR1 and CDR2 (germline): LNHDA, SQIVND (reference sequence). Germline trimming cut 3 bases from V and 4 bases from J; bases unmatched to any gene: 10. The CDR3 nucleotides read TGTGCCAGTAGTATTTTCGCGGGACTAGCGGGAGGGATTGCAGATACGCAGTATTTT. The encoded protein is CASSIFAGLAGGIADTQYF.

This clonotype appeared many times. V is TRBV9 and J is TRBJ2-7; D is ambiguous. The CDR3 runs to 14 residues. Germline lookup yields CDR1 SGDLS and CDR2 YYNGEE. V shed 5 bases and J shed 0 bases, with 12 bases lying between them. The DNA of the CDR3 is TGTGCCAGCAGTGCTACTCAGTCCTCCTACGAGCAGTACTTC. Translation: CASSATQSSYEQYF.

This sequence joins TRBV20-1 and TRBJ2-5, with 10 bases matching TRBD2. CDR1 is DFQATT and CDR2 is SNEGSKA in the germline V gene (reference sequence). The CDR3 runs to 15 residues. V was pared by 6 bases and J by 7 bases, with 14 bases of the junction left unmatched. CDR3 loop: CSAKILAGEWGTQYF. Here the CDR3 DNA reads TGCAGTGCCAAAATTCTAGCGGGAGAATGGGGGACCCAGTACTTC.

This clonotype has ten or more counts. This chain links TRBV20-1 with TRBJ1-5; 11 bases match TRBD1. This CDR3 contains 14 residues. The V gene's germline CDR1 is DFQATT and CDR2 SNEGSKA (reference sequence). J lost 7 bases, V lost 2 bases, and 4 bases had no gene match. The CDR3 is CSARKDRGQQPQHF. CDR3 DNA: TGCAGTGCTAGAAAGGACAGGGGGCAACAGCCCCAGCATTTT.

This clonotype came up many times. Since a much larger clone is just one base distant, this may be a read error. The chain links TRBV10-2 to TRBJ2-1; 10 positions match TRBD1. The CDR3 totals 13 residues. In germline, CDR1 is WSHSY, CDR2 SAAADI. The CDR3 loop is CASTQTGGNGQFF. The CDR3 coding sequence is TGCGCCAGCACCCAGACAGGGGGCAATGGGCAGTTCTTC.

This clonotype occurred many times. The chain combines TRBV5-1 with TRBJ1-1; D not resolved. The CDR3 is 15 amino acids. V was cut by 0 bases and J by 10 bases, with 19 bases left in between. Germline CDR1 is SGHRS and CDR2 is YFSETQ. CDR3 sequence: CASSLAGLTLRAAFF. As DNA, the CDR3 is TGCGCCAGCAGCTTGGCCGGCCTCACACTAAGGGCAGCTTTCTTT. The variable domain in full, with the rest retrieved from reference TRBV5-1 and TRBJ1-1, is KAGVTQTPRYLIKTRGQQVTLSCSPISGHRSVSWYQQTPGQGLQFLFEYFSETQRNKGNFPGRFSGRQFSNSRSEMNVSTLELGDSALYLCASSLAGLTLRAAFFGQGTRLTVV.

This clonotype was seen at least ten times. The V call is TRBV7-9, the J call TRBJ1-2; D is ambiguous. CDR3 size: 14 residues. Germline V gene sequence: CDR1 SEHNR, CDR2 FQNEAQ (reference sequence). Trimming took 4 bases from V and 6 from J, leaving 15 bases between them. The CDR3 coding sequence is TGTGCCAGCAGCTCCACCGCCGGGAGGAATGGCTACACCTTC. Its translation is CASSSTAGRNGYTF.

A remark on this clonotype: A read error may explain this, as a much larger clone is one base away. No conserved phenylalanine or tryptophan ends this CDR3, so it is likely a read error. This sequence joins TRBV7-2 and TRBJ2-1; TRBD2 agrees at 11 bases. Unmatched junction bases numbered 3, after V lost 1 base and J lost 7 bases. Germline V lookup: CDR1 SGHTA, CDR2 FQGNSA. The CDR3 has 15 amino acids. As DNA, the CDR3 is TGTGCCAGCAGCTTAGTAGCGGGGGGGTGGAATGAGCAGTTCACC. Translated, it gives CASSLVAGGWNEQFT.

The table lists this clonotype with many counts. This CDR3 is CASSEQTIGQLNTEAFF. Written as DNA, the CDR3 is TGTGCCAGCAGTGAACAAACCATAGGACAGCTGAACACTGAAGCTTTCTTT. This chain links TRBV6-1 with TRBJ1-1, with D tentatively TRBD1 (6 bases). The germline V gene has CDR1 MNHNS and CDR2 SASEGT. V gave up 2 bases and J gave up 0 bases, with 16 bases separating them. The CDR3 spans 17 residues.

This clonotype was seen at least ten times. A much larger clone lies a single base off, so this may be a read error. V usage is TRBV29-1 and J usage is TRBJ2-1, with no clear D. The CDR3 consists of 16 residues. Germline CDR1 reads SQVTM; CDR2 reads ANQGSEA. The CDR3 reads CSVEEWERIGYNGQFF. The CDR3 nucleotides read TGCAGCGTTGAAGAGTGGGAACGGATAGGATACAATGGGCAGTTCTTC.